The 18 T cell receptor beta chains below come from one sample, sequenced in a study of control samples from healthy donors and cancer patients. The data were produced by immunoSEQ multiplex PCR, yet TCRdb's version contains in-frame clones alone and is incomplete. In the table there are 150,000 to 200,000 clones, roughly 92% of which are singletons. Material: blood. Receptors originate from a man in his thirties or forties in good health.

The CDR3: CASSIEAGEYEQYF. The CDR3 nucleotides are TGTGCCAGTAGTATAGAGGCGGGAGAGTACGAGCAGTACTTC. The chain employs TRBV19 and TRBJ2-7; the match to TRBD2 covers 7 bases. Per the germline V gene, CDR1 is LNHDA and CDR2 is SQIVND (reference sequence). CDR3 length: 14 residues. V trimming: 0 bases; J trimming: 4 bases; junction bases outside the gene matches: 3.

The chain combines TRBV3-1 (or the pseudogene TRBV3-2) with TRBJ2-2; D gene uncertain. The CDR3 has 12 residues. Deletions cut 1 base from V and 6 bases from J, with 3 bases between. CDR1 is LGHDT, CDR2 YNNKEL, per germline (reference sequence). CDR3 sequence: CASSQASGELFF. CDR3 coding DNA: TGTGCCAGCAGCCAAGCATCCGGGGAGCTGTTTTTT.

V usage is TRBV19 and J usage is TRBJ1-1; perhaps TRBD1 as D (6 bases). The CDR3 covers 14 residues. Germline V CDR1 and CDR2: LNHDA, SQIVND (reference sequence). Trimming removed 3 bases from V and 1 base from J, with 9 bases in between. CDR3 coding DNA: TGTGCCAGTAGTATTAGGGACAAGAACACTGAAGCTTTCTTT. Protein sequence: CASSIRDKNTEAFF.

The genes are TRBV5-1 and TRBJ2-7, with 7 bases identical to TRBD1. CDR1 is SGHRS, CDR2 YFSETQ, per germline. This CDR3 has 15 amino acids. The V segment lost 0 bases and the J segment 3 bases; nucleotides outside the gene matches: 6. CDR3 sequence (DNA): TGCGCCAGCAGCTTGGCTCCGGGACAGATCTACGAGCAGTACTTC. Its protein product is CASSLAPGQIYEQYF.

A word on this clone: At one end the junction does not follow the germline gene, possibly because of a read error. The V gene is TRBV5-1, the J gene TRBJ1-2; D is unresolved. Germline-derived CDR1 and CDR2 are SGHRS and YFSETQ. This CDR3 is built from 12 residues. In DNA form, the CDR3 reads TGCGCCAGCAGCAGCTCAGGTTATGGCCACACCTTC. Protein product: CASSSSGYGHTF.

The rearrangement joins TRBV7-2 to TRBJ2-7; TRBD2 might be the D (5 bases). V was pared by 5 bases and J by 3 bases, with 17 bases between. Germline V gives CDR1 SGHTA, CDR2 FQGNSA. The length of the CDR3 is 15 residues. Written as DNA, the CDR3 is TGTGCCAGCAGCCCCCGTGCCCTTGGAGGCTACGAGCAGTACTTC. Protein sequence: CASSPRALGGYEQYF.

The rearrangement links TRBV27 to TRBJ2-7; TRBD1 matches at 8 bases. This CDR3 has 15 residues. CDR1 is MNHEY and CDR2 is SMNVEV in the germline V gene (reference sequence). The V gene end was trimmed by 2 bases and the J gene end by 5 bases; junction bases not matched to a gene: 8. In DNA form, the CDR3 reads TGTGCCAGCAGTTTAACTGGGACAGGTTTCAACGAGCAGTACTTC. Translating gives CASSLTGTGFNEQYF.

This clone was found once. The chain links TRBV11-2 to TRBJ1-5; 9 nucleotides align to TRBD1. CDR3 length: 16 amino acids. V lost 2 bases, J lost 7 bases, and 9 bases stayed unmatched. CDR1 and CDR2 from the germline V gene are SGHAT and FQNNGV. The DNA of the CDR3 is TGTGCCAGCAGCTTATACCCGACAGGGGGGGGCCAGCCCCAGCATTTT. Its protein product is CASSLYPTGGGQPQHF.

This clone has just one count. The J gene is TRBJ1-2, the V gene TRBV18; 9 positions agree with TRBD1. The CDR3 runs 14 residues. Looked up from germline, CDR1 is KGHSH and CDR2 is LQKENI. V lost 3 bases, J lost 8 bases, and 7 bases stayed unmatched. CDR3 protein: CASSPWDRVNGYTF. The CDR3 DNA follows: TGTGCCAGCTCACCCTGGGACAGGGTAAACGGCTACACCTTC.

The V gene is TRBV1, the J gene TRBJ1-1. TRBV1 corresponds to a pseudogene. This CDR3 comprises 16 residues. Here the CDR3 reads CTSSQGRGGVNTEAFF. DNA for the CDR3: TGCACCAGCAGCCAAGGCCGGGGGGGAGTGAACACTGAAGCTTTCTTT.

In regard to this clone: Germline and junction disagree at one end, which may indicate a read error. Other DNA sequences within the sample encode an identical CDR3. This chain joins TRBV11-2 and TRBJ2-2; 11 nucleotides align to TRBD2. In germline, CDR1 is SGHAT, CDR2 FQNNGV. The CDR3 runs 18 residues. The CDR3 loop is CASSFRTSGLQYTGELFF. The CDR3 coding sequence is TGTGCCAGCAGCTTCCGGACTAGCGGGCTACAATACACCGGAGAGCTGTTTTTT.

The chain employs TRBV5-5 and TRBJ2-7, with 7 positions matching TRBD1. The CDR3 is 13 residues long. J lost 6 bases, V lost 2 bases, and 5 bases had no gene match. Germline V gene data show CDR1 as SGHKS and CDR2 as YYEKEE (reference sequence). The DNA for the CDR3 is TGTGCCAGCAGCTTCATGGCAGGGGGCGAGCAGTACTTC. Translation: CASSFMAGGEQYF. Full variable domain (outside the CDR3, taken from reference TRBV5-5 and TRBJ2-7): DAGVTQSPTHLIKTRGQQVTLRCSPISGHKSVSWYQQVLGQGPQFIFQYYEKEERGRGNFPDRFSARQFPNYSSELNVNALLLGDSALYLCASSFMAGGEQYFGPGTRLTVT.

The rearrangement uses TRBV21-1 and TRBJ1-5; TRBD1 is the table's D call and was not checked against the DNA. TRBV21-1 is termed a pseudogene. The CDR3 extends over 13 amino acids. CDR3 in amino acids: CASIACGGQPQHF. The CDR3 DNA reads as TGTGCCAGCATCGCGTGTGGGGGCCAGCCCCAGCATTTT.

This clone appeared a few times. The chain has TRBV28 and TRBJ2-7, with 14 positions matching TRBD2. Trimming took 8 bases from V and 3 from J; bases not matched to a gene: 3. This CDR3 is built from 14 residues. CDR1 and CDR2 from the germline V gene are MDHEN and SYDVKM. The CDR3 protein is CASATSGRGYEQYF. The CDR3 bases are TGTGCCAGCGCGACTAGCGGGAGGGGCTACGAGCAGTACTTC.

V is TRBV2 and J is TRBJ1-3; D uncertain. The CDR3 loop spans 15 amino acids. CDR1 is SNHLY, CDR2 FYNNEI, per germline. V lost 4 bases and J lost 2, with 12 bases in between. This CDR3 reads CASSVDLFTGNTIYF. CDR3 in DNA: TGTGCCAGCAGTGTGGACCTTTTCACTGGAAACACCATATATTTT.

V is TRBV1 and J is TRBJ2-5; the D call of TRBD2 is as the table states it, not checked on the DNA. TRBV1 is a recognized pseudogene. The CDR3 runs to 13 residues. DNA for the CDR3: TGCACCCGATCTCCGCTCCCCAAGTCGGCCCAGTACTTC. As protein: CTRSPLPKSAQYF.

The CDR3 DNA sequence: TGTGCCAGCAGCGTCGGCGGGATAGATGAAGAGACCCAGTACTTC. Its translation is CASSVGGIDEETQYF. The rearrangement uses TRBV9 and TRBJ2-5; D possibly corresponds to TRBD2 (6 bases). V lost 2 bases to trimming and J lost 3 bases, with 14 bases between them. The CDR3 spans 15 residues. The germline V gene has CDR1 SGDLS and CDR2 YYNGEE.

The V call is TRBV28, the J call TRBJ1-2; 9 bases map to TRBD1. V lost 5 bases to trimming and J lost 7 bases; unmatched junction nucleotides: 14. Germline V gene lookup returns CDR1 MDHEN and CDR2 SYDVKM. The CDR3 has 16 residues. The CDR3 coding sequence is TGTGCCAGCAGTATACCGGGAGGACAGGGGTTGGGTGGCTACACCTTC. Amino acid sequence: CASSIPGGQGLGGYTF.